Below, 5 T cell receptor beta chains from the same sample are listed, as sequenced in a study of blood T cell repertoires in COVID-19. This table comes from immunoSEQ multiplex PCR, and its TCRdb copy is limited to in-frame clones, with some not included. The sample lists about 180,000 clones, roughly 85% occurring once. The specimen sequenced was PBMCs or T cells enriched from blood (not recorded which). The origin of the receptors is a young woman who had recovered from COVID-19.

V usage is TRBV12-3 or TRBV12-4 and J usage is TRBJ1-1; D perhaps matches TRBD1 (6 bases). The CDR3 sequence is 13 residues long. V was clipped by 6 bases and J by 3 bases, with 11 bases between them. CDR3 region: CASRQQGYTEAFF. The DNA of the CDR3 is TGTGCCAGCAGACAACAGGGATACACTGAAGCTTTCTTT.

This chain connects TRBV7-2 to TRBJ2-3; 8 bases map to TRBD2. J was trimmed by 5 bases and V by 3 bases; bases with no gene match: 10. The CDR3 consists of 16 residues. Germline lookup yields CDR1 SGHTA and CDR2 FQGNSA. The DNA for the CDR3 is TGTGCCAGCAGCTTTACCCGGGGGGGCCGTAGAGATACGCAGTATTTT. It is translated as CASSFTRGGRRDTQYF.

The CDR3 sequence: CASGGRELSEQYF. The CDR3 region has the DNA TGTGCCAGTGGCGGCCGGGAGTTGAGCGAGCAGTACTTC. V and J are TRBV19 and TRBJ2-7, with D possibly TRBD2 on 6 matching bases. The CDR3 contains 13 residues. Germline V gene data show CDR1 as LNHDA and CDR2 as SQIVND (reference sequence). The V end lost 8 bases, the J end lost 6 bases, and 17 bases lay between the germline ends.

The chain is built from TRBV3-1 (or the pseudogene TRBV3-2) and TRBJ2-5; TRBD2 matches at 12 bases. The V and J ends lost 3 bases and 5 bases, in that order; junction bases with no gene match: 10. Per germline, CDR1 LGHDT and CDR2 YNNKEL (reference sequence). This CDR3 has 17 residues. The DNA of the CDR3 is TGTGCCAGCAGCCAGGGCGGGACTAGCGGGCCAGAGGAGACCCAGTACTTC. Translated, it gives CASSQGGTSGPEETQYF.

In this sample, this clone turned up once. The CDR3 bases are TGTGCCAGCAGCCAATTAGCGGGGGCCGATTACAATGAGCAGTTCTTC. It specifies CASSQLAGADYNEQFF. The chain recombines TRBV3-1 (or the pseudogene TRBV3-2) with TRBJ2-1, with 9 bases that match TRBD2. Trimming removed 2 bases from V and 4 bases from J; junction bases left unmatched: 6. The CDR3 runs 16 residues. Germline V gene sequence: CDR1 LGHDT, CDR2 YNNKEL (reference sequence).